This T cell receptor beta chain stems from a study of cytomegalovirus exposure and HLA in healthy donors. The overall study: Early released data had roughly 81 million unique TCRs, all coming from HLA-typed donors.

PCR was performed using 60 Vbeta and 13 Jbeta primers. Source study methods: Later reanalysis found tens of millions of unique TCR beta chains, roughly 10 million of them shared. Clones were sequenced by immunoSEQ multiplex PCR, and TCRdb holds only the in-frame ones, with some missing. V, J and clone size are those of that table, while D and trimming were read from the DNA. Among around 150,000 clones listed, roughly nine tenths were seen once. The J segment lost 4 bases and the V segment lost 5 bases, leaving 12 bases of the junction unmatched. Germline V gives CDR1 MDHEN, CDR2 SYDVKM. The CDR3 consists of 16 residues. Study results and limitations: Most subjects' HLA-A and HLA-B alleles were reportedly predicted from TCR beta sequences.

Points on this clone: Antigen: not known.

The chain is built from TRBV28 and TRBJ1-2, with 8 nucleotides matching TRBD1. Sequenced: PBMCs. The clonotype comes from a woman aged 25 to 39 in good health and CMV-seronegative. The CDR3 protein is CASSTYAEQGGYGYTF. CDR3 in DNA: TGTGCCAGCAGTACTTATGCCGAACAGGGGGGCTATGGCTACACCTTC.